The 16 T cell receptor beta chains given below trace back to one sample, sequenced in a study of blood T cell repertoires in COVID-19. This table comes from immunoSEQ multiplex PCR, and its TCRdb copy is limited to in-frame clones, with some not included. Among some 240,000 clones listed, around 84% were seen once. The sample was peripheral blood. The origin of the receptors is a human donor in a cohort sampled during active COVID-19.

The chain links TRBV28 to TRBJ1-1; 7 bases are shared with TRBD1. CDR1 and CDR2 (germline): MDHEN, SYDVKM. CDR3 length equals 14 residues. J gave up 2 bases and V 6 bases, and 6 bases lay outside the gene matches. For the CDR3, the DNA is TGTGCCAGCAGCAATGACAGGGTTAACACTGAAGCTTTCTTT. Translated: CASSNDRVNTEAFF.

The rearrangement links TRBV7-2 to TRBJ1-1; D remains unclear. CDR1 is SGHTA and CDR2 is FQGNSA in the germline V gene. V dropped 1 base and J dropped 4 bases, with 13 bases sitting between them. The CDR3 is 15 amino acids. The CDR3 spells CASSLDQVLGTEAFF. CDR3 nucleotide sequence: TGTGCCAGCAGCTTAGACCAGGTTCTTGGCACTGAAGCTTTCTTT.

The chain employs TRBV28 and TRBJ1-4, with no clear D. From germline, CDR1 is MDHEN and CDR2 SYDVKM. V gave up 3 bases and J gave up 1 base, with 6 bases separating them. This CDR3 contains 14 residues. DNA for the CDR3: TGTGCCAGCAGTTTCCAGTTAACTAATGAAAAACTGTTTTTT. Protein: CASSFQLTNEKLFF.

The chain combines TRBV2 with TRBJ1-5; no clear D gene. Germline lookup yields CDR1 SNHLY and CDR2 FYNNEI. Trimming took off 7 bases at V and 9 bases at J, with 25 bases between the two ends. CDR3 length equals 16 residues. The CDR3 nucleotides read TGTGCCAGCAATCACGGGGAGACACGGCTGATGCGGCCCCAGCATTTT. Translating it yields CASNHGETRLMRPQHF.

V is TRBV24-1 and J is TRBJ2-7, with D possibly matching TRBD1 (8 bases). The CDR3 length is 14 residues. From germline, CDR1 is KGHDR and CDR2 SFDVKD. Trimming removed 6 bases from V and 3 bases from J, with 14 bases in between. The CDR3 DNA reads TGTGCCACCAGTAGCGGGACAGGATTCTACGAGCAGTACTTC. Translation gives CATSSGTGFYEQYF.

This clone was observed a single time. V gene TRBV11-2 combines with J gene TRBJ2-2; D gene ambiguous. V shed 5 bases and J shed 0 bases, with 13 bases lying between them. CDR3 length: 16 residues. CDR1 is SGHAT and CDR2 is FQNNGV in the germline V gene. CDR3 protein: CASSAKLGANTGELFF. The CDR3 DNA reads TGTGCCAGCAGCGCGAAGCTGGGCGCGAACACCGGGGAGCTGTTTTTT.

This clone appeared once. This rearrangement joins TRBV6-2 or TRBV6-3 to TRBJ1-2, with D uncertain. Trimming removed 4 bases at V and 8 bases at J, with 11 bases between. Germline V CDR1 and CDR2: MNHEY, SVGEGT. The length of the CDR3 is 12 residues. The CDR3, as DNA: TGTGCCAGCAGTTTAGTAGGGAGAGGCTACACCTTC. Protein: CASSLVGRGYTF.

Concerning this clone: Mismatch with germline at one junction end may stem from a read error. The chain is built from TRBV18 and TRBJ1-1, with TRBD1 identical over 7 bases. The CDR3 spans 13 residues. The V gene's germline CDR1 is KGHSH and CDR2 LQKENI. The CDR3 is CASSPQLGQLQKF. CDR3 coding DNA: TGTGCCAGCTCACCGCAACTGGGACAGCTTCAGAAGTTT.

In its sample, this clone was seen many times. The chain employs TRBV2 and TRBJ1-5; the D is unclear. Trimming took 6 bases from V and 0 from J, leaving 6 bases between them. The CDR3 consists of 13 residues. Germline CDR1 and CDR2: SNHLY and FYNNEI. The CDR3 sequence is CASRLDSNQPQHF. DNA of the CDR3: TGTGCCAGCAGGCTAGATAGCAATCAGCCCCAGCATTTT.

The rearrangement joins TRBV19 to TRBJ2-1; D is unresolved. Trimming took off 2 bases at V and 0 bases at J, with 8 bases between the two ends. Looked up from germline, CDR1 is LNHDA and CDR2 is SQIVND (reference sequence). The CDR3 sequence is 15 residues long. The CDR3 nucleotides read TGTGCCAGTAGTATAATGGCGGCCTCCTACAATGAGCAGTTCTTC. Amino acids: CASSIMAASYNEQFF.

J is TRBJ1-3 and V is TRBV30; D is uncertain. CDR3 length: 16 amino acids. With 0 bases removed from V and 4 bases from J, the gap between germline ends came to 16 bases. The germline gives CDR1 GTSNPN, CDR2 SVGIG (reference sequence). The CDR3 protein is CAWSVPPPGKGNTIYF. In DNA, the CDR3 is TGTGCCTGGAGTGTGCCCCCGCCGGGAAAGGGAAACACCATATATTTT.

The chain carries TRBV5-5 and TRBJ2-7; D ambiguous. This CDR3 has 14 amino acids. The ends were cut back, 4 bases at V and 6 bases at J, with 17 bases in the middle. Germline assignment: CDR1 SGHKS and CDR2 YYEKEE (reference sequence). The CDR3 DNA is TGTGCCAGCAGCCCTCCAGTACCTCCGGGCGAGCAGTACTTC. This encodes CASSPPVPPGEQYF.

This chain connects TRBV9 to TRBJ1-1, with a weak D call TRBD1 (5 bases). Germline CDR1 reads SGDLS; CDR2 reads YYNGEE. With 0 bases removed from V and 8 bases from J, the gap between germline ends came to 11 bases. The CDR3 is 13 amino acids. CDR3: CASSVEPHREAFF. The CDR3 bases are TGTGCCAGCAGCGTAGAACCCCACAGGGAAGCTTTCTTT.

The chain employs TRBV19 and TRBJ2-3, with 7 bases identical to TRBD1. This CDR3 contains 14 residues. Germline loops: CDR1 LNHDA, CDR2 SQIVND (reference sequence). V dropped 7 bases and J dropped 1; count of bases not matched to a gene: 5. CDR3 protein: CASTARGRTDTQYF. The CDR3 DNA reads as TGTGCCAGTACTGCTAGGGGGCGCACAGATACGCAGTATTTT.

The rearrangement links TRBV29-1 to TRBJ1-1; 10 bases agree with TRBD1. The CDR3 sequence is 17 residues long. Germline CDR1 and CDR2: SQVTM and ANQGSEA. V dropped 3 bases and J dropped 2; count of bases not matched to a gene: 12. Here the CDR3 reads CSVDPIGTGDFNTEAFF. The CDR3 nucleotides are TGCAGCGTTGATCCAATTGGGACAGGGGACTTCAACACTGAAGCTTTCTTT. Looking up the rest from reference TRBV29-1 and TRBJ1-1 gives the full variable domain: SAVISQKPSRDICQRGTSLTIQCQVDSQVTMMFWYRQQPGQSLTLIATANQGSEATYESGFVIDKFPISRPNLTFSTLTVSNMSPEDSSIYLCSVDPIGTGDFNTEAFFGQGTRLTVV.

V usage is TRBV7-3 and J usage is TRBJ1-1; no clear D. Trimming left V 0 bases short and J 8 bases short, with 13 bases between. In germline, CDR1 is SGHTA, CDR2 FQGTGA. The CDR3 covers 14 residues. The CDR3 nucleotides read TGTGCCAGCAGCTTAACCGGGTCGGCGAGCGAAGCTTTCTTT. It is translated as CASSLTGSASEAFF. The variable domain in full, with the rest retrieved from reference TRBV7-3 and TRBJ1-1, is GAGVSQTPSNKVTEKGKYVELRCDPISGHTALYWYRQSLGQGPEFLIYFQGTGAADDSGLPNDRFFAVRPEGSVSTLKIQRTERGDSAVYLCASSLTGSASEAFFGQGTRLTVV.